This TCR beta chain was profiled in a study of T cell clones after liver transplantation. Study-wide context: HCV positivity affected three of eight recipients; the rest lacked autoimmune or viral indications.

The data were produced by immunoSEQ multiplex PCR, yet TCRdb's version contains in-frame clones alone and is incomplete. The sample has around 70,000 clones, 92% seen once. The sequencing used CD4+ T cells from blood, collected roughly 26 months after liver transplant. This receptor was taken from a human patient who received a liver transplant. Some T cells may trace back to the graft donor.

The CDR3 spells CASMSPVLAKNIQYF. The CDR3 DNA sequence: TGTGCCAGCATGAGTCCGGTTCTAGCCAAAAACATTCAGTACTTC. V gene TRBV28 combines with J gene TRBJ2-4; D call uncertain. CDR3 size: 15 residues. Per germline, CDR1 MDHEN and CDR2 SYDVKM. With 7 bases removed from V and 0 bases from J, the gap between germline ends came to 13 bases.